Below, 16 T cell receptor beta chains from the same sample are listed, as sequenced in a study of blood T cell repertoires in COVID-19. Clones were read by immunoSEQ multiplex PCR, and TCRdb kept only the in-frame ones, dropping some. The sample records under 130,000 clones, less than 90% being singletons. Sequenced sample: peripheral blood. Source of these receptors: a man aged 45-60 years with acute or convalescent COVID-19.

The chain has TRBV7-9 and TRBJ2-7; D is perhaps TRBD2 (6 bases). The CDR3 sequence is 15 residues long. CDR1 and CDR2 (germline): SEHNR, FQNEAQ (reference sequence). With 3 bases removed from V and 6 bases from J, the gap between germline ends came to 18 bases. The chain's CDR3 is CASSLRGSQYSEQYF. The CDR3 DNA sequence: TGTGCCAGCAGCTTGCGGGGCAGCCAATACTCCGAGCAGTACTTC.

The chain has TRBV10-1 and TRBJ2-5; the match to TRBD1 covers 8 bases. Germline CDR1 WNHNN, CDR2 SYGVQD (reference sequence). The CDR3 consists of 14 residues. V shed 4 bases and J 6 bases; nucleotides not matched to a gene: 7. The CDR3 loop reads CASSGPGGAKTQYF. The CDR3, as DNA: TGCGCCAGCAGTGGCCCAGGGGGCGCGAAGACCCAGTACTTC.

The rearrangement joins TRBV19 to TRBJ2-2; 7 bases line up with TRBD2. In germline, CDR1 is LNHDA, CDR2 SQIVND (reference sequence). The CDR3 sequence is 14 residues long. Trimming cost V 5 bases and J 5 bases; bases outside gene matches: 5. The CDR3 nucleotides are TGTGCCAGTAGTTCCAGCGGGGTAACCGGGGAGCTGTTTTTT. As protein: CASSSSGVTGELFF. The variable domain in full, with the rest retrieved from reference TRBV19 and TRBJ2-2, is DGGITQSPKYLFRKEGQNVTLSCEQNLNHDAMYWYRQDPGQGLRLIYYSQIVNDFQKGDIAEGYSVSREKKESFPLTVTSAQKNPTAFYLCASSSSGVTGELFFGEGSRLTVL.

The chain employs TRBV13 and TRBJ2-3; the D gene is possibly TRBD1 (5 bases). This CDR3 comprises 15 residues. Germline V gene data show CDR1 as PRHDT and CDR2 as FYEKMQ (reference sequence). V lost 0 bases to trimming and J lost 8 bases, with 15 bases between them. CDR3 region: CASSLGGSGRITQYF. The CDR3 DNA reads as TGTGCCAGCAGCTTAGGGGGGTCAGGGCGGATTACGCAGTATTTT.

The chain links TRBV7-8 to TRBJ2-7, with D possibly TRBD1 on 6 matching bases. Germline CDR1 is SGHVS and CDR2 is FQNEAQ. Trimming pared 2 bases from V and 2 bases from J, leaving 13 bases between. CDR3 length: 15 amino acids. CDR3: CASSLNRVYPYEQYF. The DNA of the CDR3 is TGTGCCAGCAGCTTAAACAGGGTTTACCCCTACGAGCAGTACTTC. The variable domain in full, with the rest retrieved from reference TRBV7-8 and TRBJ2-7, is GAGVSQSPRYKVAKRGQDVALRCDPISGHVSLFWYQQALGQGPEFLTYFQNEAQLDKSGLPSDRFFAERPEGSVSTLKIQRTQQEDSAVYLCASSLNRVYPYEQYFGPGTRLTVT.

The DNA of the CDR3 is TGTGCCAGCAGCCCCGCGGGAGGCACAGATACGCAGTATTTT. It encodes CASSPAGGTDTQYF. The chain has TRBV6-5 and TRBJ2-3; 7 bases align to TRBD2. The germline V gene encodes CDR1 MNHEY and CDR2 SVGAGI. The CDR3 length is 14 residues. The ends lost 6 bases at V and 1 base at J; junction bases unmatched: 4.

This CDR3 is CASSPWTSGSTDTQYF. The CDR3, as DNA: TGTGCCAGCAGCCCCTGGACTAGCGGGAGTACGGATACGCAGTATTTT. The rearrangement links TRBV7-8 to TRBJ2-3, with TRBD2 matching 13 bases. The CDR3 contains 16 residues. Germline V gene lookup returns CDR1 SGHVS and CDR2 FQNEAQ. Losses at the gene ends were 5 bases for V and 6 bases for J; bases not matched to a gene: 8.

The CDR3 region has the DNA TGTGCCAGCAGTATGACAGACACCTTGAACATTCAGTACTTC. Its protein is CASSMTDTLNIQYF. The chain combines TRBV28 with TRBJ2-4, with D possibly being TRBD1 (5 bases). Deletions cut 5 bases from V and 7 bases from J, with 15 bases between. The CDR3 has 14 amino acids. Germline values: CDR1 MDHEN, CDR2 SYDVKM.

The chain employs TRBV5-8 and TRBJ2-5; 7 bases align to TRBD2. This CDR3 has 13 amino acids. Germline V gene sequence: CDR1 SGHTS, CDR2 YDEGEE. The ends lost 3 bases at V and 5 bases at J; junction bases unmatched: 4. This CDR3 reads CASSSGTMETQYF. CDR3 coding DNA: TGTGCCAGCAGCTCCGGGACTATGGAGACCCAGTACTTC.

The chain has TRBV11-1 and TRBJ1-1, with D unresolved. V was trimmed by 1 base and J by 2 bases, leaving 11 bases between them. The CDR3 has 15 residues. Germline CDR1 and CDR2: SGHAT and FQDESV (reference sequence). CDR3 nucleotide sequence: TGTGCCAGCAGCTTAGTCGGTACAGCAAACACTGAAGCTTTCTTT. Translation: CASSLVGTANTEAFF.

The V and J genes are TRBV19 and TRBJ1-4; D is undetermined. Germline values: CDR1 LNHDA, CDR2 SQIVND (reference sequence). V gave up 1 base and J gave up 7 bases, with 10 bases separating them. This CDR3 contains 14 residues. CDR3: CASSIGIRGEKLFF. The CDR3, as DNA: TGTGCCAGTAGTATAGGGATTCGGGGTGAAAAACTGTTTTTT.

This chain joins TRBV7-6 and TRBJ1-1, with 7 nucleotides matching TRBD1. The CDR3 sequence is 14 residues long. The germline V gene has CDR1 SGHVS and CDR2 FNYEAQ. J gave up 4 bases and V 10 bases, and 12 bases lay outside the gene matches. The CDR3 region is CATSSGTASTEAFF. The DNA of the CDR3 is TGTGCCACCTCCTCGGGGACAGCGAGCACTGAAGCTTTCTTT.

As to this clone: Because the CDR3's place on the DNA is in doubt, the DNA is left out and the CDR3 is given as listed by TCRdb. The J gene is TRBJ1-2, the V gene TRBV4-1. Germline V gene lookup returns CDR1 MGHRA and CDR2 YSYEKL. A total of 17 residues make up the CDR3, ends included. The CDR3 here is CASSQELFFAANYGYTF.

The CDR3 DNA sequence: TGTGCCAGCAGCGTAGTTAGTAGCTCCTACAATGAGCAGTTCTTC. It encodes CASSVVSSSYNEQFF. The rearrangement joins TRBV9 to TRBJ2-1; D is unclear. V lost 0 bases, J lost 0 bases, and 7 bases lay in between. The CDR3 contains 15 residues. Germline values: CDR1 SGDLS, CDR2 YYNGEE.

The rearrangement links TRBV21-1 to TRBJ2-2; the listed D gene, TRBD1, was not tested against the DNA. TRBV21-1 constitutes a pseudogene. This CDR3 spans 16 amino acids. CDR3: CASSTTTGANTGELFF. CDR3 coding DNA: TGTGCCAGCAGCACGACGACAGGAGCGAACACCGGGGAGCTGTTTTTT.

The V gene is TRBV14, the J gene TRBJ2-1; 7 bases fit TRBD1. CDR3 length equals 17 residues. Unmatched junction bases numbered 7, after V lost 0 bases and J lost 2 bases. Germline CDR1 SGHDN, CDR2 FVKESK. CDR3 sequence: CASSQDFGQGAYNEQFF. Here the CDR3 DNA reads TGTGCCAGCAGCCAAGATTTCGGGCAGGGGGCCTACAATGAGCAGTTCTTC.